The 27 T cell receptor beta chains presented below share a single source sample, sequenced in a study of cytomegalovirus exposure and HLA in healthy donors. It was with 60 Vbeta and 13 Jbeta primers that the PCR ran. This table comes from immunoSEQ multiplex PCR, and its TCRdb copy is limited to in-frame clones, with some not included. The sample records roughly 90,000 clones, around three quarters being singletons. The sample consisted of PBMCs. These receptors all stem from a man aged 30 to 39 in good health and CMV-seronegative.

V and J are TRBV10-3 and TRBJ1-5, with D possibly matching TRBD1 (6 bases). CDR3 length equals 14 residues. Trimming shortened V by 5 bases and J by 7 bases, and 15 bases separated the two germline ends. Germline values: CDR1 ENHRY, CDR2 SYGVKD. In DNA, the CDR3 is TGTGCCATCAGTCAAACAGGGAAAGAGCAGCCCCAGCATTTT. As protein: CAISQTGKEQPQHF.

This clone was seen a handful of times. The chain is built from TRBV27 and TRBJ2-2; tentatively, D is TRBD1 (5 bases). The V and J ends lost 6 bases and 5 bases respectively, with 13 bases between them. This CDR3 has 14 amino acids. The germline V gene encodes CDR1 MNHEY and CDR2 SMNVEV (reference sequence). The CDR3 DNA reads TGTGCCAGCAGCCCTTTAGGGGCGACCGGGGAGCTGTTTTTT. It yields the protein CASSPLGATGELFF.

This clone was detected once. The gene calls are TRBV15 and TRBJ2-3; 12 bases align to TRBD2. Trimming at V came to 1 base and at J to 2 bases, leaving 1 base not matched to a gene. The germline V gene has CDR1 LNHNV and CDR2 YYDKDF (reference sequence). This CDR3 has 16 amino acids. Here the CDR3 DNA reads TGTGCCACCAGCAGAGGGACTAGCGGGATCACAGATACGCAGTATTTT. Translating gives CATSRGTSGITDTQYF.

The V call is TRBV19, the J call TRBJ1-3; no clear D. Germline V gene sequence: CDR1 LNHDA, CDR2 SQIVND (reference sequence). The V end lost 5 bases, the J end lost 3 bases, and 17 bases lay between the germline ends. The CDR3 covers 16 residues. The CDR3: CASSSWLSSGGNTIYF. DNA of the CDR3: TGTGCCAGTAGTTCGTGGTTGTCCTCGGGTGGAAACACCATATATTTT.

V usage is TRBV5-4 and J usage is TRBJ1-4, with D tentatively TRBD1 (5 bases). V lost 0 bases and J 5 bases, leaving 5 bases between the germline ends. This CDR3 has 13 residues. Looked up from germline, CDR1 is SGHNT and CDR2 is YYREEE (reference sequence). Written as DNA, the CDR3 is TGTGCCAGCAGCTTGGACAGGAATGAAAAACTGTTTTTT. Protein sequence: CASSLDRNEKLFF.

The CDR3 nucleotides read TGTGCCAGCAGCACAGGCTCTGGAAACACCATATATTTT. Its translation is CASSTGSGNTIYF. The J gene is TRBJ1-3, the V gene TRBV11-2, with D possibly TRBD1 on 5 matching bases. From germline, CDR1 is SGHAT and CDR2 FQNNGV. The CDR3 sequence is 13 residues long. Trimming shortened V by 5 bases and J by 0 bases, and 5 bases separated the two germline ends.

The V gene is TRBV19, the J gene TRBJ2-7; 7 bases fit TRBD2. Germline V gives CDR1 LNHDA, CDR2 SQIVND (reference sequence). The CDR3 runs 15 residues. Trimming took 5 bases from V and 4 from J; bases not matched to a gene: 11. The CDR3 loop reads CASSLMWGGRYEQYF. The CDR3 DNA sequence: TGTGCCAGTAGTCTAATGTGGGGAGGGAGGTACGAGCAGTACTTC.

DNA for the CDR3: TGTGCCAGCAGGTCAAAGCGGGGAAGCTCCTACGAGCAGTACTTC. It encodes CASRSKRGSSYEQYF. The rearrangement links TRBV6-1 to TRBJ2-7, with 7 bases that match TRBD2. CDR3 length equals 15 residues. Germline loops: CDR1 MNHNS, CDR2 SASEGT. V lost 6 bases, J lost 0 bases, and 8 bases stayed unmatched.

This rearrangement joins TRBV19 to TRBJ1-1; a weak D match, TRBD1 (5 bases). The length of the CDR3 is 13 residues. Germline CDR1 and CDR2: LNHDA and SQIVND (reference sequence). The V gene lost 5 bases and the J gene lost 4 bases, with 11 bases spanning the gap. Here the CDR3 DNA reads TGTGCCAGTAGTTACGGGGGTTTCACTGAAGCTTTCTTT. Protein sequence: CASSYGGFTEAFF.

This chain joins TRBV2 and TRBJ2-1; 7 nucleotides align to TRBD1. After removal of 6 bases from V and 9 bases from J, the junction contained 14 bases not matched to a gene. The length of the CDR3 is 15 residues. In germline, CDR1 is SNHLY, CDR2 FYNNEI. Here the CDR3 DNA reads TGTGCCAGCAGAAGGTCAGGGGGTTGGCAGGGTGAGCAGTTCTTC. It specifies CASRRSGGWQGEQFF.

The chain recombines TRBV2 with TRBJ2-3, with 13 bases identical to TRBD2. Germline V CDR1 and CDR2: SNHLY, FYNNEI. This CDR3 contains 15 residues. Trimming took 6 bases from V and 5 from J; bases not matched to a gene: 5. This CDR3 is CASRQLAGGIDTQYF. The CDR3 region has the DNA TGTGCCAGCAGACAACTAGCGGGAGGGATAGATACGCAGTATTTT.

The gene calls are TRBV29-1 and TRBJ2-7; possibly TRBD2 for D (6 bases). This CDR3 has 14 amino acids. V was cut by 6 bases and J by 2 bases, with 17 bases left in between. In germline, CDR1 is SQVTM, CDR2 ANQGSEA. The CDR3 DNA reads as TGCAGCGTGTCCGAGCGGGTGACAGCCTACGAGCAGTACTTC. This encodes CSVSERVTAYEQYF.

The chain uses TRBV10-3 and TRBJ1-5, with a possible D match to TRBD1 (6 bases). The CDR3 covers 15 residues. Trimming took off 2 bases at V and 5 bases at J, with 13 bases between the two ends. Germline assignment: CDR1 ENHRY and CDR2 SYGVKD. The CDR3 nucleotides read TGTGCCATCAGTGAGGCCAAACAGGGAGATCAGCCCCAGCATTTT. Amino acid sequence: CAISEAKQGDQPQHF.

This clone was picked up one time. The rearrangement joins TRBV6-1 to TRBJ2-7; perhaps TRBD2 as D (5 bases). The germline V gene has CDR1 MNHNS and CDR2 SASEGT. The CDR3 extends over 18 amino acids. Trimming cost V 1 base and J 2 bases, with 21 bases left between them. The CDR3 bases are TGTGCCAGCAGTGAAGACAATTATCCAGGAGGACCAACCTACGAGCAGTACTTC. Its translation is CASSEDNYPGGPTYEQYF.

The chain carries TRBV29-1 and TRBJ2-1; 10 bases are shared with TRBD1. This CDR3 is built from 14 residues. Per germline, CDR1 SQVTM and CDR2 ANQGSEA. The V gene end was trimmed by 6 bases and the J gene end by 8 bases; junction bases not matched to a gene: 10. Here the CDR3 DNA reads TGCAGCGTGGGACAGGGGCTCTTGTTTGATGAGCAGTTCTTC. Residues: CSVGQGLLFDEQFF.

The V and J genes are TRBV6-6 and TRBJ2-2; possible D gene TRBD1, 7 bases. V was trimmed by 7 bases and J by 7 bases, leaving 19 bases between them. CDR1 MNHNY and CDR2 SVGAGI come from the germline V gene (reference sequence). CDR3 length: 15 residues. The CDR3 loop reads CASTPYGQGGGELFF. The CDR3 bases are TGTGCCAGCACCCCCTACGGGCAGGGGGGCGGGGAGCTGTTTTTT.

V is TRBV10-3 and J is TRBJ2-3; TRBD2 aligns across 12 bases. The CDR3 spans 15 residues. Germline V gene data show CDR1 as ENHRY and CDR2 as SYGVKD. The junction had 2 bases not matched to a gene; V was cut back by 6 bases and J by 1 base. In DNA, the CDR3 is TGTGCCATCAGCCGGACTAGCGGGGGCACAGATACGCAGTATTTT. Translated, it gives CAISRTSGGTDTQYF.

The V gene is TRBV30, the J gene TRBJ1-2, with 7 positions matching TRBD1. Trimming took 0 bases from V and 7 from J; bases not matched to a gene: 5. CDR3 length equals 13 residues. Germline CDR1 is GTSNPN and CDR2 is SVGIG (reference sequence). The DNA of the CDR3 is TGTGCCTGGAGTGTACTAGGGGGCGGTGGCTACACCTTC. Residues: CAWSVLGGGGYTF.

The J gene is TRBJ2-7, the V gene TRBV5-1, with D maybe TRBD1 (6 bases). Germline V gene sequence: CDR1 SGHRS, CDR2 YFSETQ. This CDR3 has 14 amino acids. The V gene lost 2 bases and the J gene lost 0 bases, with 9 bases spanning the gap. This CDR3 reads CASSLQGSSYEQYF. The CDR3 nucleotides read TGCGCCAGCAGCTTACAGGGAAGCTCCTACGAGCAGTACTTC.

The rearrangement joins TRBV7-9 to TRBJ1-1, with a possible D match to TRBD1 (6 bases). CDR1 and CDR2 (germline): SEHNR, FQNEAQ (reference sequence). The CDR3 sequence is 12 residues long. V gave up 5 bases and J gave up 4 bases, with 8 bases separating them. CDR3 residues: CASSLDSTEAFF. The CDR3 nucleotides are TGTGCCAGCAGCCTGGACAGCACTGAAGCTTTCTTT.

The chain combines TRBV6-1 with TRBJ2-7; 11 nucleotides match TRBD2. CDR1 MNHNS and CDR2 SASEGT come from the germline V gene. The V segment lost 2 bases and the J segment 5 bases; nucleotides outside the gene matches: 2. The CDR3 sequence is 14 residues long. The CDR3 here is CASSEQTSGNEQYF. In DNA form, the CDR3 reads TGTGCCAGCAGTGAACAGACTAGCGGGAACGAGCAGTACTTC.

V gene TRBV19 combines with J gene TRBJ2-7, with D perhaps matching TRBD2 (6 bases). The length of the CDR3 is 13 residues. CDR1 and CDR2 from the germline V gene are LNHDA and SQIVND (reference sequence). The germline V and J ends were trimmed by 4 bases and 2 bases, with 9 bases remaining between them. The CDR3 nucleotides read TGTGCCAGTAGTAGGGGACTGACCTACGAGCAGTACTTC. It codes for CASSRGLTYEQYF.

The J gene is TRBJ1-1, the V gene TRBV11-2; D unclear. The V end lost 3 bases, the J end lost 1 base, and 6 bases lay between the germline ends. The CDR3 extends over 13 amino acids. Per germline, CDR1 SGHAT and CDR2 FQNNGV. CDR3 protein: CASSFSGNTEAFF. CDR3 coding DNA: TGTGCCAGCAGCTTCTCCGGGAACACTGAAGCTTTCTTT.

V gene TRBV4-1 combines with J gene TRBJ1-6, with TRBD1 matching 8 bases. The ends lost 4 bases at V and 4 bases at J; junction bases unmatched: 6. Looked up from germline, CDR1 is MGHRA and CDR2 is YSYEKL. The CDR3 totals 16 residues. The CDR3 DNA follows: TGCGCCAGCAGCCCCTGGGACAGGACGTATAATTCACCCCTCCACTTT. Its translation: CASSPWDRTYNSPLHF.

This chain links TRBV27 with TRBJ2-7, with D perhaps matching TRBD2 (6 bases). The germline gives CDR1 MNHEY, CDR2 SMNVEV (reference sequence). Trimming took off 5 bases at V and 5 bases at J, with 22 bases between the two ends. This CDR3 region has 16 residues. As DNA, the CDR3 is TGTGCCAGCAGTCCCCTCCGGCTCGGGGGATGGAACGAGCAGTACTTC. The encoded protein is CASSPLRLGGWNEQYF.

This rearrangement joins TRBV19 to TRBJ2-5; 7 bases are shared with TRBD1. The germline CDR1 and CDR2 sequences are LNHDA and SQIVND (reference sequence). The CDR3 is made up of 15 amino acids. J gave up 1 base and V 5 bases, and 7 bases lay outside the gene matches. The CDR3 is CASSRPRTGQETQYF. In nucleotides, the CDR3 is TGTGCCAGTAGTCGCCCCCGGACAGGCCAAGAGACCCAGTACTTC.

The chain couples TRBV2 to TRBJ2-3; D is perhaps TRBD1 (6 bases). V shed 6 bases and J shed 3 bases, with 13 bases lying between them. The CDR3 consists of 14 residues. The germline gives CDR1 SNHLY, CDR2 FYNNEI. The chain's CDR3 is CASRQTGSTDTQYF. The CDR3 bases are TGTGCCAGCAGGCAGACAGGTTCTACAGATACGCAGTATTTT.